These T cell receptor beta chains were read from a single sample in a study of T-cell reconstitution after alpha-beta-depleted transplantation in children. TCRdb re-derived calls from the PCR reads in MiXCR, one entry per CDR3 protein. The profile shows approximately 210,000 distinct CDR3 sequences, about a sixth of them singletons. This specimen was PBMCs, mostly from graft donor cells, taken 360 days after TCRalphabeta/CD19-depleted stem cell transplant. The receptors were gathered from a male patient between 2 and 15 years old who had a stem cell transplant for acute lymphoblastic leukemia, so the T cells may come from the graft donor. Both conserved end residues are part of each CDR3. A D gene is named only where the DNA matches it firmly. Only some rows state a clone size, as once, few, many or a class for expanded clones.

J gene: TRBJ2-4
V gene: TRBV30
clone size: NA
D gene: NA
CDR3 protein: CAWSVEGNIQYF
CDR3 DNA: TGTGCCTGGAGTGTAGAGGGAAACATTCAGTACTTC

J gene: TRBJ2-6
V gene: TRBV5-1
clone size: few
D gene: NA
CDR3 protein: CASSSRPGLILSGANVLTF
CDR3 DNA: TGCGCCAGCAGCTCCCGGCCCGGACTCATACTCTCTGGGGCCAACGTCCTGACTTTC

J gene: TRBJ2-2
V gene: TRBV7-8
clone size: NA
D gene: NA
CDR3 protein: CASTPFPSQNTGELFF
CDR3 DNA: TGTGCCAGCACCCCCTTTCCTAGTCAGAACACCGGGGAGCTGTTTTTT

J gene: TRBJ2-6
V gene: TRBV7-6
clone size: NA
D gene: NA
CDR3 protein: CASSLGMGKTGANVLTF
CDR3 DNA: TGTGCCAGCAGCTTAGGGATGGGTAAAACTGGGGCCAACGTCCTGACTTTC

J gene: TRBJ1-1
V gene: TRBV6-2/TRBV6-3
clone size: few
D gene: NA
CDR3 protein: CASSYSTVNTEAFF
CDR3 DNA: TGTGCCAGCAGTTACTCGACCGTGAACACTGAAGCTTTCTTT

J gene: TRBJ2-7
V gene: TRBV27
clone size: few
D gene: NA
CDR3 protein: CASSLSGWDEQYF
CDR3 DNA: TGTGCCAGCAGTTTATCGGGCTGGGACGAGCAGTACTTC

J gene: TRBJ2-3
V gene: TRBV6-5
clone size: few
D gene: TRBD2
CDR3 protein: CASSYSGLAGSDTQYF
CDR3 DNA: TGTGCCAGCAGTTACTCGGGACTAGCGGGGTCGGATACGCAGTATTTT

J gene: TRBJ2-3
V gene: TRBV27
clone size: many
D gene: NA
CDR3 protein: CASSLSAPTDTQYF
CDR3 DNA: TGTGCCAGCAGTTTATCTGCCCCGACAGATACGCAGTATTTT

J gene: TRBJ2-7
V gene: TRBV10-3
clone size: NA
D gene: NA
CDR3 protein: CAISVDSYYEQYF
CDR3 DNA: TGTGCCATCAGTGTCGACAGCTATTACGAGCAGTACTTC

J gene: TRBJ2-7
V gene: TRBV12-3/TRBV12-4
clone size: few
D gene: NA
CDR3 protein: CASSLAGVTGTYEQYF
CDR3 DNA: TGTGCCAGCAGTTTAGCGGGTGTGACGGGCACCTACGAGCAGTACTTC

J gene: TRBJ1-6
V gene: TRBV20-1
clone size: few
D gene: NA
CDR3 protein: CSARGPGASGSPLHF
CDR3 DNA: TGCAGTGCTAGAGGCCCAGGGGCGAGTGGATCACCCCTCCACTTT

J gene: TRBJ2-1
V gene: TRBV12-3/TRBV12-4
clone size: many
D gene: NA
CDR3 protein: CASSLAIPHEQFF
CDR3 DNA: TGTGCCAGCAGTTTAGCCATTCCCCATGAGCAGTTCTTC

J gene: TRBJ2-2
V gene: TRBV12-3/TRBV12-4
clone size: NA
D gene: TRBD2
CDR3 protein: CASTLGLAGGPYAGELFF
CDR3 DNA: TGTGCCAGCACCTTGGGACTAGCGGGAGGGCCCTATGCCGGGGAGCTGTTTTTT

J gene: TRBJ1-2
V gene: TRBV3-1
clone size: NA
D gene: NA
CDR3 protein: CASSQVGNYGYTF
CDR3 DNA: TGTGCCAGCAGCCAAGTGGGGAACTATGGCTACACCTTC

J gene: TRBJ2-1
V gene: TRBV5-1
clone size: few
D gene: TRBD2
CDR3 protein: CASSEAGEQFF
CDR3 DNA: TGCGCCAGCAGCGAAGCGGGGGAGCAGTTCTTC

J gene: TRBJ2-7
V gene: TRBV29-1
clone size: many
D gene: TRBD1
CDR3 protein: CSVGDRGEQYF
CDR3 DNA: TGCAGCGTGGGGGACAGGGGCGAGCAGTACTTC

J gene: TRBJ2-3
V gene: TRBV5-1
clone size: NA
D gene: TRBD2
CDR3 protein: CASSPLSGRLVDTQYF
CDR3 DNA: TGCGCCAGCAGCCCCCTTAGCGGGAGGTTGGTGGATACGCAGTATTTT

J gene: TRBJ2-5
V gene: TRBV29-1
clone size: NA
D gene: NA
CDR3 protein: CSVLPEGLGGRIASETQYF
CDR3 DNA: TGCAGCGTTCTCCCCGAAGGATTAGGGGGGAGGATTGCTTCGGAGACCCAGTACTTC

J gene: TRBJ2-1
V gene: TRBV12-3/TRBV12-4
clone size: NA
D gene: NA
CDR3 protein: CASRRMPNEQFF
CDR3 DNA: TGTGCCAGCAGGAGAATGCCCAATGAGCAGTTCTTC

J gene: TRBJ2-2
V gene: TRBV10-3
clone size: NA
D gene: NA
CDR3 protein: CATTISGGELFF
CDR3 DNA: TGTGCCACAACAATATCGGGCGGGGAGCTGTTTTTT